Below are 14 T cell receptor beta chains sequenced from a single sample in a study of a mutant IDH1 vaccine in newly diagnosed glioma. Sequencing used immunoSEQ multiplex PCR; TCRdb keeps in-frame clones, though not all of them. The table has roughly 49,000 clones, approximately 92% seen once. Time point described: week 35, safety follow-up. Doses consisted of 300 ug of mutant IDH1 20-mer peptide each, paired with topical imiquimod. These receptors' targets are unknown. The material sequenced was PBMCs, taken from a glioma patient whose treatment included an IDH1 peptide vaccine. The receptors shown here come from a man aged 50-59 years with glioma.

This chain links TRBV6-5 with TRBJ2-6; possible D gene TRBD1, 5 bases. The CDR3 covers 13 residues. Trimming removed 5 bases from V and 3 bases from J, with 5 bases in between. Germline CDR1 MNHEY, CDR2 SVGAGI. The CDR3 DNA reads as TGTGCCAGCAGTACAGGTGGGGCCAACGTCCTGACTTTC. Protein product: CASSTGGANVLTF.

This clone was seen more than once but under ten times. The DNA for the CDR3 is TGCAGCGTTTGGGAACAAGGGGCCCCCTCCTACGAGCAGTACTTC. This codes for CSVWEQGAPSYEQYF. The V call is TRBV29-1, the J call TRBJ2-7; the D gene is possibly TRBD1 (5 bases). The germline CDR1 and CDR2 sequences are SQVTM and ANQGSEA. The germline V and J ends were trimmed by 5 bases and 0 bases, with 17 bases remaining between them. CDR3 size: 15 residues.

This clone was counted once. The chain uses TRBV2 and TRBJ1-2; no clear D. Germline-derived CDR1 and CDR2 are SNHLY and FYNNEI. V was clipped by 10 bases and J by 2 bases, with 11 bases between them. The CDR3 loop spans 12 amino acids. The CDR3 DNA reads TGTGCCAACGACAAGGAAAACTATGGCTACACCTTC. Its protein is CANDKENYGYTF. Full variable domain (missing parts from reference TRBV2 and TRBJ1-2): EPEVTQTPSHQVTQMGQEVILRCVPISNHLYFYWYRQILGQKVEFLVSFYNNEISEKSEIFDDQFSVERPDGSNFTLKIRSTKLEDSAMYFCANDKENYGYTFGSGTRLTVV.

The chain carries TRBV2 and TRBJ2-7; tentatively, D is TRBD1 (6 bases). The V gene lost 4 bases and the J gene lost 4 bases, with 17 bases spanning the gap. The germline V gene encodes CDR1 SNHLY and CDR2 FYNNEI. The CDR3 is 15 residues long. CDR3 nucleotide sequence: TGTGCCAGCAGTGCTCGACTCTTAGGGGGTTACGAGCAGTACTTC. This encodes CASSARLLGGYEQYF.

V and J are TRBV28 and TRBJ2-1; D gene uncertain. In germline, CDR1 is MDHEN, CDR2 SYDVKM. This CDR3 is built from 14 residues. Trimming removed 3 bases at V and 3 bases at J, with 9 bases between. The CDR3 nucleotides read TGTGCCAGCAGTTTCCGGGCCAACTACAATGAGCAGTTCTTC. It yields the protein CASSFRANYNEQFF.

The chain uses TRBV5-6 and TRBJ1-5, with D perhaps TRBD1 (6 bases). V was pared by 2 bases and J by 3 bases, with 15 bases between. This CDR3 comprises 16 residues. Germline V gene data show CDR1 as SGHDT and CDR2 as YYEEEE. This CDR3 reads CASSFAGAAYNQPQHF. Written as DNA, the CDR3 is TGTGCCAGCAGCTTTGCGGGGGCCGCCTACAATCAGCCCCAGCATTTT.

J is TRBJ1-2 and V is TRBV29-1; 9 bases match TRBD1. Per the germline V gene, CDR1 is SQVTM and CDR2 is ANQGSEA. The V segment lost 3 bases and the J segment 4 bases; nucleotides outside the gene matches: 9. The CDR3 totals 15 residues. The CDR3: CSVDDPGTGSYGYTF. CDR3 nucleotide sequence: TGCAGCGTTGATGACCCCGGGACAGGGAGCTATGGCTACACCTTC.

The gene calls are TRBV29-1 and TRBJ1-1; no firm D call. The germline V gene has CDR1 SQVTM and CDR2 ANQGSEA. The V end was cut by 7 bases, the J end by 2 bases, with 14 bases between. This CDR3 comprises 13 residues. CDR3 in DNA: TGCAGCGGGACTGTAACTGCTAACACTGAAGCTTTCTTT. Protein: CSGTVTANTEAFF.

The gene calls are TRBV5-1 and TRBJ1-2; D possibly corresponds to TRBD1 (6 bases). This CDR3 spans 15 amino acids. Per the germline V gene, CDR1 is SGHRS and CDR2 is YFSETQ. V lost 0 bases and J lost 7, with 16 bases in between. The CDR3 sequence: CASSLVRTAEFGYTF. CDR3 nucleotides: TGCGCCAGCAGCTTGGTTCGGACAGCCGAATTTGGCTACACCTTC.

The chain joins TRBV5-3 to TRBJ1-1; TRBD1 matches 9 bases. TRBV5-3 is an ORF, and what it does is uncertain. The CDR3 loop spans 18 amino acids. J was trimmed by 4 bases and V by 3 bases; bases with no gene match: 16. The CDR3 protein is CARSSYVLGQGRGTEAFF. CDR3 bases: TGTGCCAGAAGCTCTTACGTCCTGGGACAGGGACGCGGCACTGAAGCTTTCTTT.

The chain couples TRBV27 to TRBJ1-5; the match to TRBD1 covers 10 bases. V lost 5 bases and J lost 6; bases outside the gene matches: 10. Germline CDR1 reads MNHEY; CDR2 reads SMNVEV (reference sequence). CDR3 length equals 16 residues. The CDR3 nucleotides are TGTGCCAGCAGTACCCAGACAGGGGGCCATTTTCAGCCCCAGCATTTT. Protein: CASSTQTGGHFQPQHF.

The CDR3 coding sequence is TGTGCCAGCAGCAGCGGGAGAGGGAAGGAGCAGTACTTC. Translation gives CASSSGRGKEQYF. The chain combines TRBV2 with TRBJ2-7, with 8 bases aligning to TRBD2. Germline V gene sequence: CDR1 SNHLY, CDR2 FYNNEI. V was pared by 6 bases and J by 7 bases, with 8 bases of the junction left unmatched. The CDR3 extends over 13 amino acids. The full variable domain, rest sourced from reference TRBV2 and TRBJ2-7, is EPEVTQTPSHQVTQMGQEVILRCVPISNHLYFYWYRQILGQKVEFLVSFYNNEISEKSEIFDDQFSVERPDGSNFTLKIRSTKLEDSAMYFCASSSGRGKEQYFGPGTRLTVT.

The CDR3: CASSQGQGRDEQYF. The CDR3 region has the DNA TGTGCCAGCAGCCAGGGACAGGGTCGCGACGAGCAGTACTTC. J is TRBJ2-7 and V is TRBV7-9; 9 nucleotides line up with TRBD1. J was trimmed by 5 bases and V by 5 bases; bases with no gene match: 7. The CDR3 length is 14 residues. Per the germline V gene, CDR1 is SEHNR and CDR2 is FQNEAQ (reference sequence).

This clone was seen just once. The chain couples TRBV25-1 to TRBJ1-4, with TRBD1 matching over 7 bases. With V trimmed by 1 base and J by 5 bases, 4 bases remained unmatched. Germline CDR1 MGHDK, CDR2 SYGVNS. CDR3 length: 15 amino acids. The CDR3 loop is CASSESRGGNEKLFF. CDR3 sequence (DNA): TGTGCCAGCAGTGAATCCAGGGGGGGGAATGAAAAACTGTTTTTT.